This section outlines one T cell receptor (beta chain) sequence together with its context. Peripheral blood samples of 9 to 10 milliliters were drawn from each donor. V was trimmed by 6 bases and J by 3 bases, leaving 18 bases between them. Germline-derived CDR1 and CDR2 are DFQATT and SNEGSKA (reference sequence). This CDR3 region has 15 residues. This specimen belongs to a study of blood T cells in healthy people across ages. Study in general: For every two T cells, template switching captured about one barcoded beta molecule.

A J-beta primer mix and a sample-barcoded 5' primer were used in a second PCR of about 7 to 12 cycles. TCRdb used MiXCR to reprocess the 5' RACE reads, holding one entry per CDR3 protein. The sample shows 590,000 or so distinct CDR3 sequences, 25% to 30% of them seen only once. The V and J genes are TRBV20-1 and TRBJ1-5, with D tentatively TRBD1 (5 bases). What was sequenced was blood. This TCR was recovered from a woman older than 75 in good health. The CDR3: CSAGGAGFNNQPQHF. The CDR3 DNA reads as TGCAGTGCCGGTGGGGCCGGGTTCAACAATCAGCCCCAGCATTTT.